This entry lists 27 T cell receptor beta chains sequenced from one sample in a study of breast tumors, draining lymph nodes, adjacent tissues. MiXCR, run by TCRdb on the multiplex PCR reads, gives a single entry per CDR3 protein. The sample has 150,000 or so distinct CDR3 sequences; 33% are singletons. Samples came from axillary lymph nodes draining the breast cancer. Material for sequencing was axillary lymph node tissue. The source of these receptors is a female donor with breast cancer. Some clones in this sample may be carry-over from other donors' samples.

A few counts support this clonotype. A read error may be the cause here, since a much bigger clone is one base away. The rearrangement uses TRBV4-2 and TRBJ2-7; 10 nucleotides line up with TRBD2. This CDR3 has 17 residues. Germline V gene sequence: CDR1 LGHNA, CDR2 YNFKEQ. J was trimmed by 1 base and V by 1 base; bases with no gene match: 7. The CDR3 nucleotides read TGTGCCAGCAGCCAAGGGCCAGCGGGGGGGACGTCCTACGAGCAGTACTTC. This encodes CASSQGPAGGTSYEQYF.

This clonotype was found many times. CDR3 DNA sequence: TGTGCCAGCAGCCAGACAGGGATATATGAAAAACTGTTTTTT. Translation: CASSQTGIYEKLFF. The chain joins TRBV28 to TRBJ1-4, with 7 bases fitting TRBD1. The CDR3 covers 14 residues. V shed 6 bases, J shed 6 bases, and the junction held 7 bases outside the gene matches. Germline values: CDR1 MDHEN, CDR2 SYDVKM.

The chain uses TRBV20-1 and TRBJ1-2, with D maybe TRBD1 (6 bases). V dropped 6 bases and J dropped 5 bases, with 16 bases sitting between them. From germline, CDR1 is DFQATT and CDR2 SNEGSKA (reference sequence). This CDR3 has 13 residues. CDR3 protein: CSANTGYGYGYTF. The CDR3 DNA sequence: TGCAGTGCCAATACAGGGTATGGGTATGGCTACACCTTC.

This clonotype came up many times. V is TRBV2 and J is TRBJ2-1; a possible D gene is TRBD1 (5 bases). V was clipped by 5 bases and J by 4 bases, with 15 bases between them. Germline V gene sequence: CDR1 SNHLY, CDR2 FYNNEI. CDR3 length: 15 residues. The CDR3, as DNA: TGTGCCAGCAGTCACGAGGCGCAGGGTTACAATGAGCAGTTCTTC. It encodes CASSHEAQGYNEQFF. Full variable domain (missing parts from reference TRBV2 and TRBJ2-1): EPEVTQTPSHQVTQMGQEVILRCVPISNHLYFYWYRQILGQKVEFLVSFYNNEISEKSEIFDDQFSVERPDGSNFTLKIRSTKLEDSAMYFCASSHEAQGYNEQFFGPGTRLTVL.

This clonotype came up many times. J is TRBJ2-7 and V is TRBV5-5, with D unresolved. V was trimmed by 0 bases and J by 2 bases, leaving 15 bases between them. The CDR3 sequence is 16 residues long. Looked up from germline, CDR1 is SGHKS and CDR2 is YYEKEE (reference sequence). The CDR3 spells CASSLGKTKVTYEQYF. DNA of the CDR3: TGTGCCAGCAGCTTGGGGAAAACTAAAGTCACCTACGAGCAGTACTTC.

This clonotype was detected ten times or more. The chain carries TRBV2 and TRBJ2-2; D not resolved. This CDR3 has 13 residues. The V and J ends lost 4 bases and 6 bases respectively, with 9 bases between them. Germline V gene data show CDR1 as SNHLY and CDR2 as FYNNEI. DNA of the CDR3: TGTGCCAGCAGTGGTAGTTATCCCGGGGAGCTGTTTTTT. It specifies CASSGSYPGELFF.

A word on this clonotype: This sequence may be a read error, since a much larger clone differs from it by one base. The chain is built from TRBV30 and TRBJ2-2, with 9 nucleotides matching TRBD1. Germline V gives CDR1 GTSNPN, CDR2 SVGIG (reference sequence). The CDR3 is 18 amino acids. The CDR3 sequence is CAWSRGWGQGKKAGEPFF. CDR3 sequence (DNA): TGTGCCTGGAGCCGCGGGTGGGGACAGGGAAAAAAGGCCGGGGAGCCGTTTTTT.

The V gene is TRBV11-2, the J gene TRBJ2-5; the match to TRBD1 covers 7 bases. CDR1 and CDR2 (germline): SGHAT, FQNNGV. The CDR3 consists of 16 residues. V lost 4 bases, J lost 0 bases, and 8 bases stayed unmatched. CDR3 in DNA: TGTGCCAGCAGCTACCTGGGACAGACGTACCAAGAGACCCAGTACTTC. Translating gives CASSYLGQTYQETQYF.

The chain employs TRBV5-1 and TRBJ1-5; D may be TRBD1 (6 bases). The germline CDR1 and CDR2 sequences are SGHRS and YFSETQ. Trimming stripped 1 base from V and 7 bases from J, with 15 bases between. The CDR3 is 15 amino acids. The CDR3 nucleotides are TGCGCCAGCAGCTTGTCAGGGAAGGGGGACCAGCCCCAGCATTTT. Amino acid sequence: CASSLSGKGDQPQHF. The variable domain in full, with the rest retrieved from reference TRBV5-1 and TRBJ1-5, is KAGVTQTPRYLIKTRGQQVTLSCSPISGHRSVSWYQQTPGQGLQFLFEYFSETQRNKGNFPGRFSGRQFSNSRSEMNVSTLELGDSALYLCASSLSGKGDQPQHFGDGTRLSIL.

This clonotype was counted at least ten times. The chain couples TRBV10-3 to TRBJ2-7; 9 bases line up with TRBD2. This CDR3 has 17 amino acids. The V segment lost 4 bases and the J segment 1 base; nucleotides outside the gene matches: 11. Germline V gene lookup returns CDR1 ENHRY and CDR2 SYGVKD. The CDR3 sequence is CAISGFFERGVSYEQYF. Here the CDR3 DNA reads TGTGCCATCAGTGGATTTTTCGAGCGGGGGGTTTCCTACGAGCAGTACTTC.

This sequence joins TRBV29-1 and TRBJ2-5; D is possibly TRBD1 (6 bases). Trimming pared 4 bases from V and 2 bases from J, leaving 17 bases between. The CDR3 has 15 amino acids. From germline, CDR1 is SQVTM and CDR2 ANQGSEA. This CDR3 is CSVVSTLGGQETQYF. The CDR3 bases are TGCAGCGTTGTCTCGACACTAGGGGGACAAGAGACCCAGTACTTC. The whole variable domain, remainder taken from reference TRBV29-1 and TRBJ2-5, is SAVISQKPSRDICQRGTSLTIQCQVDSQVTMMFWYRQQPGQSLTLIATANQGSEATYESGFVIDKFPISRPNLTFSTLTVSNMSPEDSSIYLCSVVSTLGGQETQYFGPGTRLLVL.

The table lists this clonotype with many counts. A much bigger clone sits one base away, suggesting this may be a read error. The chain links TRBV5-8 to TRBJ2-3; D call uncertain. The V end was cut by 0 bases, the J end by 2 bases, with 7 bases between. The CDR3 totals 14 residues. The V gene's germline CDR1 is SGHTS and CDR2 YDEGEE. The CDR3 protein is CASSLDQATDTQYF. CDR3 DNA sequence: TGTGCCAGCAGCTTGGATCAGGCCACAGATACGCAGTATTTT.

This clonotype was observed at least ten times. The V gene is TRBV6-1, the J gene TRBJ1-3; D is perhaps TRBD1 (5 bases). The V and J ends lost 6 bases and 4 bases respectively, with 13 bases between them. The CDR3 totals 14 residues. CDR1 and CDR2 from the germline V gene are MNHNS and SASEGT. The CDR3 loop reads CASREAGNGNTIYF. CDR3 sequence (DNA): TGTGCCAGCAGAGAGGCAGGGAACGGAAACACCATATATTTT.

This clonotype was picked up many times. The chain carries TRBV29-1 and TRBJ1-2; 8 nucleotides agree with TRBD1. Trimming cost V 4 bases and J 2 bases; bases outside gene matches: 9. The CDR3 runs to 15 residues. Germline values: CDR1 SQVTM, CDR2 ANQGSEA. CDR3 amino acids: CSVAMTGVGNYGYTF. The CDR3 DNA follows: TGCAGCGTTGCGATGACAGGGGTGGGAAACTATGGCTACACCTTC.

The chain uses TRBV20-1 and TRBJ2-4; D remains unclear. Trimming took off 3 bases at V and 5 bases at J, with 8 bases between the two ends. Germline V gives CDR1 DFQATT, CDR2 SNEGSKA (reference sequence). The length of the CDR3 is 12 residues. CDR3 in DNA: TGCAGTGCTAGGAAACAGCAAAACATTCAGTACTTC. Protein: CSARKQQNIQYF.

This clonotype was counted many times. V is TRBV9 and J is TRBJ2-1; tentative D call: TRBD2 (5 bases). The CDR3 loop spans 17 amino acids. The V and J ends lost 0 bases and 0 bases respectively, with 13 bases between them. Per germline, CDR1 SGDLS and CDR2 YYNGEE. DNA for the CDR3: TGTGCCAGCAGCGTAGAGGTTTCGGCGGGCTCCTACAATGAGCAGTTCTTC. Translating it yields CASSVEVSAGSYNEQFF. Based on the CDR3 plus reference TRBV9 and TRBJ2-1, the full variable domain is DSGVTQTPKHLITATGQRVTLRCSPRSGDLSVYWYQQSLDQGLQFLIQYYNGEERAKGNILERFSAQQFPDLHSELNLSSLELGDSALYFCASSVEVSAGSYNEQFFGPGTRLTVL.

Many counts were recorded for this clonotype. The chain links TRBV5-1 to TRBJ1-6; D perhaps matches TRBD1 (5 bases). The V gene's germline CDR1 is SGHRS and CDR2 YFSETQ. Trimming took 0 bases from V and 9 from J, leaving 13 bases between them. There are 15 residues in the CDR3. The CDR3 sequence: CASSLAGQGSSPLHF. The CDR3 DNA follows: TGCGCCAGCAGCTTGGCAGGGCAGGGAAGTTCACCCCTCCACTTT.

This clonotype showed up many times. This chain links TRBV11-3 with TRBJ1-3; TRBD1 matches 10 bases. V shed 2 bases and J 1 base; nucleotides not matched to a gene: 5. Germline CDR1 and CDR2: SGHNT and YENEEA. The CDR3 totals 17 residues. CDR3 coding DNA: TGTGCCAGCAGCTTATTGCGGGACAGGGGATCTGGAAACACCATATATTTT. Translated: CASSLLRDRGSGNTIYF.

This clonotype came up many times. The chain carries TRBV18 and TRBJ2-7, with D perhaps given as TRBD1 or TRBD2 (5 bases each). Trimming took off 4 bases at V and 2 bases at J, with 12 bases between the two ends. Per the germline V gene, CDR1 is KGHSH and CDR2 is LQKENI. The CDR3 loop spans 14 amino acids. CDR3 nucleotides: TGTGCCAGCTCACTCTCCGGGACCCCCTACGAGCAGTACTTC. Protein: CASSLSGTPYEQYF. Variable domain in full (rest from reference TRBV18 and TRBJ2-7): NAGVMQNPRHLVRRRGQEARLRCSPMKGHSHVYWYRQLPEEGLKFMVYLQKENIIDESGMPKERFSAEFPKEGPSILRIQQVVRGDSAAYFCASSLSGTPYEQYFGPGTRLTVT.

In this sample, this clonotype turned up many times. This rearrangement joins TRBV25-1 to TRBJ2-5, with D uncertain. CDR1 is MGHDK and CDR2 is SYGVNS in the germline V gene. This CDR3 spans 13 amino acids. Trimming stripped 5 bases from V and 4 bases from J, with 11 bases between. CDR3 sequence reads: CASSTGIIETQYF. CDR3 in DNA: TGTGCCAGCAGTACTGGCATAATAGAGACCCAGTACTTC.

This clonotype was seen many times. The chain has TRBV15 and TRBJ2-7; perhaps TRBD1 as D (5 bases). The germline V gene encodes CDR1 LNHNV and CDR2 YYDKDF (reference sequence). The V and J ends lost 2 bases and 5 bases respectively, with 10 bases between them. CDR3 length: 13 residues. CDR3 DNA sequence: TGTGCCACCAGCAGACAGGGAAACAACGAGCAGTACTTC. This codes for CATSRQGNNEQYF.

This clonotype has ten or more counts. J is TRBJ2-7 and V is TRBV3-1, with D uncertain. Germline CDR1 LGHDT, CDR2 YNNKEL (reference sequence). Trimming took 3 bases from V and 2 from J, leaving 8 bases between them. The CDR3 is 13 amino acids. The CDR3 here is CASSHGTTYEQYF. The CDR3 region has the DNA TGTGCCAGCAGCCACGGCACCACCTACGAGCAGTACTTC.

This clonotype came up many times. The rearrangement uses TRBV10-1 and TRBJ2-7, with 9 nucleotides matching TRBD1. CDR1 and CDR2 (germline): WNHNN, SYGVQD (reference sequence). The CDR3 is 14 amino acids. V was clipped by 5 bases and J by 5 bases; unmatched bases: 7. The CDR3 region has the DNA TGCGCCAGCAGTACCGGGACAGGGTTCCACGAGCAGTACTTC. Encoded protein: CASSTGTGFHEQYF.

This clonotype was counted between two and nine times. The chain carries TRBV12-3 or TRBV12-4 and TRBJ2-4, with D perhaps assigned TRBD1 or TRBD2 (6 bases each). The length of the CDR3 is 13 residues. The V end lost 3 bases, the J end lost 15 bases, and 18 bases lay between the germline ends. CDR3 in amino acids: CASSFRRGYDSYF. DNA for the CDR3: TGTGCCAGCAGTTTTCGGAGGGGGTACGATTCGTACTTC.

This clonotype occurred many times. The chain is built from TRBV28 and TRBJ1-3; D is perhaps TRBD1 (5 bases). Trimming cost V 6 bases and J 0 bases, with 9 bases left between them. This CDR3 region has 14 residues. Germline V gene lookup returns CDR1 MDHEN and CDR2 SYDVKM. The CDR3 bases are TGTGCCAGCAGCCCGGGGGTCTCTGGAAACACCATATATTTT. This encodes CASSPGVSGNTIYF.

Regarding this clonotype: Its ends do not fully match the called genes, so a read error is possible. The genes are TRBV9 and TRBJ2-2; 8 nucleotides line up with TRBD2. CDR3 length equals 15 residues. Germline-derived CDR1 and CDR2 are SGDLS and YYNGEE. The CDR3 spells CASRRTSGGTWELLF. The CDR3 nucleotides read TGTGCCAGCAGGAGGACAAGCGGGGGCACCTGGGAGCTGCTTTTT.

The V gene is TRBV20-1, the J gene TRBJ2-1; 10 nucleotides align to TRBD2. Germline CDR1 and CDR2: DFQATT and SNEGSKA (reference sequence). The J segment lost 4 bases and the V segment lost 5 bases, leaving 17 bases of the junction unmatched. This CDR3 has 18 residues. As DNA, the CDR3 is TGCAGTGCTCTCACACGGAGGTTTAGCGGGGGGACATACAATGAGCAGTTCTTC. As protein: CSALTRRFSGGTYNEQFF.